This T cell receptor beta chain derives from a study of beta chain features in type 1 diabetes. Findings of the study overall: TCRB CDR3s were moderately but significantly shorter in Type 1 diabetes patients in all four CD4+ subsets.

This CDR3 has 13 residues. V gave up 6 bases and J gave up 6 bases, with 11 bases separating them. From germline, CDR1 is SEHNR and CDR2 FQNEAQ (reference sequence). TCRB transcripts that were expressed got sequenced, as all of the isolated RNA had been reverse transcribed. Data came from immunoSEQ multiplex PCR; TCRdb stores just in-frame clones and leaves some out. The top ten hold over 0.1% of the sample, which has about 650,000 clones, over 10% seen once. Comment on this clone: The target antigen is unknown.

Sequencing was done on a sample of naive CD4+ T cells from blood. The clonotype originates from a man aged 25-45 years with type 1 diabetes. The chain uses TRBV7-9 and TRBJ2-2; a possible D gene is TRBD1 (6 bases). The CDR3 reads CASSQTGPGELFF. The CDR3 DNA is TGTGCCAGCAGTCAAACAGGGCCCGGGGAGCTGTTTTTT.